The 12 T cell receptor beta chains listed next were all sequenced from one sample in a study of post-analysis software for immune sequencing data. Notes on the study in general: With TRBV5-6, TRBV5-1 and TRBV20-1 included, 4 or 5 TRBV segments were more frequent in patients than in controls.

Their antigens remain unidentified. The TCR beta cDNA libraries contained unique molecular identifiers. MiXCR, applied by TCRdb to the PCR reads, yields one record per CDR3 protein. The top ten hold 4% to 5.5% of the sample, which has 800,000 to 950,000 distinct CDR3 sequences, approximately 57% seen once. Sequencing was done on a sample of blood. These TCRs come from a girl aged 10 to 17 with multiple sclerosis.

The V and J genes are TRBV5-1 and TRBJ2-7; 8 bases map to TRBD1. V shed 4 bases and J 2 bases; nucleotides not matched to a gene: 11. Germline CDR1 and CDR2: SGHRS and YFSETQ. The CDR3 extends over 16 amino acids. The CDR3 here is CASSPGSTGVTYEQYF. Written as DNA, the CDR3 is TGCGCCAGCAGCCCTGGCTCGACAGGGGTAACCTACGAGCAGTACTTC.

Note on this clonotype: The junction departs from germline at one end; a sequencing error may be responsible. The V call is TRBV5-1, the J call TRBJ2-5; D possibly uses TRBD1 or TRBD2 (5 bases each). CDR3 size: 12 residues. Germline CDR1 SGHRS, CDR2 YFSETQ. The CDR3 is CASRGEMKTQYF. The CDR3 DNA reads as TGCGCTAGCAGAGGGGAGATGAAGACCCAGTACTTC.

The CDR3 is CASQGGPNYGYTF. For the CDR3, the DNA is TGTGCCTCACAGGGGGGTCCTAACTATGGCTACACCTTC. The chain joins TRBV6-6 to TRBJ1-2; 8 nucleotides agree with TRBD1. Germline V lookup: CDR1 MNHNY, CDR2 SVGAGI (reference sequence). With 11 bases clipped from V and 0 bases from J, the junction kept 5 bases outside the gene matches. This CDR3 comprises 13 residues.

The chain combines TRBV7-6 with TRBJ2-7; 8 positions match TRBD2. This CDR3 contains 14 residues. The J segment lost 0 bases and the V segment lost 8 bases, leaving 6 bases of the junction unmatched. CDR1 is SGHVS and CDR2 is FNYEAQ in the germline V gene. The CDR3 sequence is CASARGANSYEQYF. Here the CDR3 DNA reads TGTGCCAGCGCGCGGGGGGCCAACTCCTACGAGCAGTACTTC.

The table lists this clonotype with a few counts. This rearrangement joins TRBV12-3 or TRBV12-4 to TRBJ2-1; a weak D match, TRBD1 (6 bases). This CDR3 region has 14 residues. V lost 3 bases, J lost 0 bases, and 6 bases lay in between. CDR3 loop: CASSLGASYNEQFF. The CDR3 nucleotides read TGTGCCAGCAGTTTGGGGGCCTCCTACAATGAGCAGTTCTTC.

The genes are TRBV5-1 and TRBJ1-5; weak D call: TRBD1 (6 bases). Trimming cost V 4 bases and J 4 bases, with 12 bases left between them. The germline gives CDR1 SGHRS, CDR2 YFSETQ. The CDR3 is made up of 14 amino acids. The CDR3 loop reads CASSLGGANQPQHF. As DNA, the CDR3 is TGCGCCAGCAGCCTCGGGGGGGCTAATCAGCCCCAGCATTTT.

This clonotype appeared a few times. The chain carries TRBV20-1 and TRBJ2-5; D unclear. CDR1 is DFQATT and CDR2 is SNEGSKA in the germline V gene (reference sequence). This CDR3 region has 11 residues. The V gene lost 1 base and the J gene lost 5 bases, with 5 bases spanning the gap. This CDR3 is CSARAFETQYF. DNA for the CDR3: TGCAGTGCTAGAGCTTTCGAGACCCAGTACTTC.

The rearrangement joins TRBV28 to TRBJ2-1, with D perhaps assigned TRBD1 or TRBD2 (5 bases each). CDR1 MDHEN and CDR2 SYDVKM come from the germline V gene. The CDR3 is 13 amino acids. V lost 4 bases, J lost 15 bases, and 19 bases lay in between. The CDR3 sequence is CASSYGAPRSPFF. CDR3 bases: TGTGCCAGCAGTTACGGGGCCCCTCGCTCTCCGTTCTTC. Combining the CDR3 with reference TRBV28 and TRBJ2-1 gives the whole variable domain DVKVTQSSRYLVKRTGEKVFLECVQDMDHENMFWYRQDPGLGLRLIYFSYDVKMKEKGDIPEGYSVSREKKERFSLILESASTNQTSMYLCASSYGAPRSPFFGPGTRLTVL.

The V call is TRBV5-1, the J call TRBJ1-2, with 7 nucleotides matching TRBD1. The CDR3 spans 17 residues. Germline V gene sequence: CDR1 SGHRS, CDR2 YFSETQ. The J segment lost 2 bases and the V segment lost 3 bases, leaving 13 bases of the junction unmatched. The CDR3 DNA follows: TGCGCCAGCAGCTCGCATGGACAGGCCTTACCGAACTATGGCTACACCTTC. It yields the protein CASSSHGQALPNYGYTF.

This chain uses TRBV9 with TRBJ1-1; TRBD1 matches at 8 bases. Germline lookup yields CDR1 SGDLS and CDR2 YYNGEE. This CDR3 has 13 amino acids. J lost 8 bases, V lost 4 bases, and 7 bases had no gene match. The CDR3 is CASSKTGDREAFF. Written as DNA, the CDR3 is TGTGCCAGCAGCAAAACCGGGGACAGGGAAGCTTTCTTT. The whole variable domain, filled in from reference TRBV9 and TRBJ1-1, reads DSGVTQTPKHLITATGQRVTLRCSPRSGDLSVYWYQQSLDQGLQFLIQYYNGEERAKGNILERFSAQQFPDLHSELNLSSLELGDSALYFCASSKTGDREAFFGQGTRLTVV.

V gene TRBV2 combines with J gene TRBJ1-2; 12 bases align to TRBD1. Germline V CDR1 and CDR2: SNHLY, FYNNEI. The CDR3 runs to 15 residues. V trimming: 6 bases; J trimming: 3 bases; junction bases outside the gene matches: 5. The CDR3 loop is CASRPGQGADYGYTF. The CDR3 DNA reads as TGTGCCAGCAGGCCGGGACAGGGGGCCGACTATGGCTACACCTTC.

This chain uses TRBV20-1 with TRBJ2-3, with TRBD2 identical over 9 bases. CDR3 length equals 15 residues. Germline values: CDR1 DFQATT, CDR2 SNEGSKA (reference sequence). The J segment lost 2 bases and the V segment lost 1 base, leaving 4 bases of the junction unmatched. The CDR3 bases are TGCAGTGCTAGAGTCCCTAGCGGGGCCACAGATACGCAGTATTTT. Its protein product is CSARVPSGATDTQYF.